Each of the 11 T cell receptor beta chains below was sequenced from the same sample in a study of a mutant IDH1 vaccine in newly diagnosed glioma. Repertoires were generated with immunoSEQ multiplex PCR, while TCRdb's copy carries only in-frame clones and drops some. This sample has over 50,000 clones, with approximately 76% found just once. These TCRs' antigens remain unknown. Described time point: week 47, end of study. Doses of 300 ug of mutant IDH1 20-mer peptide were given with topical imiquimod. Sequenced material: PBMCs, taken from a glioma patient whose treatment included an IDH1 peptide vaccine. These receptors were obtained from a woman between 35 and 50 years old with glioma. Some clones in this sample may be carry-over from other donors' samples.

The CDR3: CASMLGGRRGSPLHF. The CDR3 nucleotides read TGTGCCAGCATGTTGGGGGGGAGGAGAGGTTCACCCCTCCACTTT. The V call is TRBV2, the J call TRBJ1-6, with a weak D call TRBD1 (5 bases). In germline, CDR1 is SNHLY, CDR2 FYNNEI. CDR3 size: 15 residues. V dropped 7 bases and J dropped 9 bases, with 19 bases sitting between them.

This chain uses TRBV4-3 with TRBJ1-6; a weak D match, TRBD1 (5 bases). The CDR3 is 16 amino acids. From germline, CDR1 is LGHNA and CDR2 YSLEER. The ends were cut back, 0 bases at V and 8 bases at J, with 14 bases in the middle. This chain's CDR3 is CASSQDLGTTYSPLHF. DNA for the CDR3: TGCGCCAGCAGCCAAGACCTCGGGACGACCTATTCACCCCTCCACTTT.

CDR3 nucleotide sequence: TGTGCCAGCAGCCCCGGACTCCAGGAAAAACTGTTTTTT. Encoded protein: CASSPGLQEKLFF. This chain joins TRBV5-4 and TRBJ1-4; D gene unclear. The V end was cut by 4 bases, the J end by 8 bases, with 12 bases between. Germline values: CDR1 SGHNT, CDR2 YYREEE (reference sequence). CDR3 length: 13 residues. The variable domain in full, with the rest retrieved from reference TRBV5-4 and TRBJ1-4, is ETGVTQSPTHLIKTRGQQVTLRCSSQSGHNTVSWYQQALGQGPQFIFQYYREEENGRGNFPPRFSGLQFPNYSSELNVNALELDDSALYLCASSPGLQEKLFFGSGTQLSVL.

This clone was detected only a few times. The chain employs TRBV2 and TRBJ1-5; D unresolved. CDR1 and CDR2 (germline): SNHLY, FYNNEI. Trimming took 6 bases from V and 11 from J, leaving 14 bases between them. The CDR3 has 12 residues. DNA of the CDR3: TGTGCCAGCAGGAAAGGTGGGCTAGCCCAGCATTTT. The encoded protein is CASRKGGLAQHF.

This chain uses TRBV5-1 with TRBJ2-7; no clear D gene. The CDR3 spans 10 residues. CDR1 is SGHRS and CDR2 is YFSETQ in the germline V gene. Trimming took off 7 bases at V and 6 bases at J, with 8 bases between the two ends. CDR3 bases: TGCGCCAGCTACCCCTTCGAGCAGTACTTC. This encodes CASYPFEQYF.

The chain recombines TRBV10-2 with TRBJ1-2, with 8 bases fitting TRBD1. Germline CDR1 is WSHSY and CDR2 is SAAADI. The CDR3 is made up of 13 amino acids. The junction had 4 bases not matched to a gene; V was cut back by 7 bases and J by 3 bases. Here the CDR3 reads CASNSGGDYGYTF. The CDR3 DNA is TGCGCCAGCAACTCAGGGGGCGACTATGGCTACACCTTC.

The chain carries TRBV4-2 and TRBJ1-2; 7 nucleotides align to TRBD1. CDR1 and CDR2 from the germline V gene are LGHNA and YNFKEQ. This CDR3 contains 19 residues. The J segment lost 4 bases and the V segment lost 5 bases, leaving 22 bases of the junction unmatched. The CDR3 DNA reads TGTGCCAGCAGCTTGGCGGGACAGCCTCTAAGGGGGGGGTTCTATGGCTACACCTTC. Protein: CASSLAGQPLRGGFYGYTF.

In DNA form, the CDR3 reads TGTGCCAGCAGTTTCGGGACGGGCACCTACAATGAGCAGTTCTTC. As protein: CASSFGTGTYNEQFF. The chain couples TRBV27 to TRBJ2-1, with D tentatively TRBD1 or TRBD2 (5 bases each). The germline V and J ends were trimmed by 3 bases and 2 bases, with 11 bases remaining between them. This CDR3 region has 15 residues. Per the germline V gene, CDR1 is MNHEY and CDR2 is SMNVEV (reference sequence).

This rearrangement joins TRBV29-1 to TRBJ2-5, with 12 bases fitting TRBD2. Germline V lookup: CDR1 SQVTM, CDR2 ANQGSEA. The CDR3 consists of 15 residues. V dropped 3 bases and J dropped 5; count of bases not matched to a gene: 7. DNA of the CDR3: TGCAGCGTTGATCTGGTACTAGCGGGAGGTGAGACCCAGTACTTC. This sequence encodes CSVDLVLAGGETQYF.

The V and J genes are TRBV11-2 and TRBJ2-5; possibly TRBD1 for D (6 bases). Trimming removed 4 bases from V and 1 base from J, with 13 bases in between. The CDR3 is made up of 15 amino acids. Germline values: CDR1 SGHAT, CDR2 FQNNGV. This chain's CDR3 is CASSSRTERQETQYF. CDR3 sequence (DNA): TGTGCCAGCAGCTCTCGGACAGAACGCCAAGAGACCCAGTACTTC.

The chain carries TRBV5-1 and TRBJ2-7, with D perhaps assigned TRBD1 or TRBD2 (5 bases each). V dropped 2 bases and J dropped 3 bases, with 15 bases sitting between them. The CDR3 covers 15 residues. Germline V gene data show CDR1 as SGHRS and CDR2 as YFSETQ. The CDR3 reads CASSFLFGAFYEQYF. CDR3 bases: TGCGCCAGCAGCTTCTTATTCGGGGCATTCTACGAGCAGTACTTC.